This T cell receptor beta chain derives from a study of technical replicates of blood from several donors. Using immunoSEQ multiplex PCR, the repertoire was profiled, and TCRdb retains in-frame clones only, with some absent. The table has tens of thousands of clones, approximately 94% seen once. Germline V CDR1 and CDR2: SGHTA, FQGNSA. The V end was cut by 7 bases, the J end by 2 bases, with 16 bases between. This CDR3 region has 15 residues. The sequencing input was T cells isolated from PBMCs. The TCR comes from a human donor in good health. The gene calls are TRBV7-2 and TRBJ2-3; D uncertain. Here the CDR3 reads CASNEMPYVTDTQYF. The CDR3 DNA reads TGTGCCAGCAACGAGATGCCCTATGTCACAGATACGCAGTATTTT.